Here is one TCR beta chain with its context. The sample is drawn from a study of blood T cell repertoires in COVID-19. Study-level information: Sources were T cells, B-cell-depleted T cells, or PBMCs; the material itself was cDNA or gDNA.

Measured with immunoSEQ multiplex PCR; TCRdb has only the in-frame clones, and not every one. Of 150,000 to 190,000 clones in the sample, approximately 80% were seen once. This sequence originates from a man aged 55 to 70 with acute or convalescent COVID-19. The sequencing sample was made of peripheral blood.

This CDR3 reads CASSVVCSQETQYF. CDR3 nucleotides: TGTGCCAGCAGCGTAGTGTGTTCTCAAGAGACCCAGTACTTC. This chain connects TRBV9 to TRBJ2-5, with D unclear. Trimming cost V 0 bases and J 2 bases, with 8 bases left between them. There are 14 residues in the CDR3. Germline CDR1 and CDR2: SGDLS and YYNGEE.